This T cell receptor (beta chain) is drawn from a study of identical twins. From the 5' RACE reads, TCRdb called clonotypes with MiXCR, one entry per CDR3 protein. The sample holds 1.5 million to 2 million distinct CDR3 sequences, roughly a third seen once. The CDR3 has 16 residues. V shed 4 bases and J shed 0 bases, with 12 bases lying between them. Germline V gives CDR1 MNHEY, CDR2 SMNVEV (reference sequence). Sequenced sample: cord blood. The source is a newborn girl in good health. V and J are TRBV27 and TRBJ2-2, with TRBD1 as a possible D gene (5 bases). DNA of the CDR3: TGTGCCAGCAGTTACAGGACGCGCGCGAACACCGGGGAGCTGTTTTTT. This translates into CASSYRTRANTGELFF.